One T cell receptor (beta chain) is described in this entry. As yet, its antigen is unknown. This sample stems from a study of graft-versus-host responses after intestinal transplantation. The CDR3 contains 13 residues. Trimming removed 5 bases from V and 2 bases from J, with 13 bases in between. Germline V gene lookup returns CDR1 GTSNPN and CDR2 SVGIG (reference sequence). Repertoires were generated with immunoSEQ multiplex PCR, while TCRdb's copy carries only in-frame clones and drops some. Seen here are 85,000 to 90,000 clones, 80% to 85% observed once, and the top ten hold roughly 15%. Overall study findings and caveats: GvH clones were identified in recipient marrow, with some first appearing in ileum or blood.

Sequenced material: unstimulated CD8+ T cells sorted from spleen or lymph node cells, taken before intestinal transplant. This TCR derives from a human donor who received an intestinal transplant. The V and J genes are TRBV30 and TRBJ2-7; tentative D call: TRBD1 (6 bases). CDR3 nucleotide sequence: TGTGCCTGGGCCTCGGACAGTACCTACGAGCAGTACTTC. Its translation is CAWASDSTYEQYF.